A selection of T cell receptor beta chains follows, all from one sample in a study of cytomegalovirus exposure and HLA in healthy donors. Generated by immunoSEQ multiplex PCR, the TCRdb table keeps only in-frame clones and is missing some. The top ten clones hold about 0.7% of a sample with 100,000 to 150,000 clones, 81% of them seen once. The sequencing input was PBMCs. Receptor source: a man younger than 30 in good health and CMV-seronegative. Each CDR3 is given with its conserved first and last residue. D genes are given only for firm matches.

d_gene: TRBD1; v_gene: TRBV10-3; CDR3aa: CATLGQGRAGELFF
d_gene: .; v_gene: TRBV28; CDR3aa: CASSLGAGHYGYTF
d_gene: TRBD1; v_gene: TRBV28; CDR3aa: CASRTGGPGGTEAFF
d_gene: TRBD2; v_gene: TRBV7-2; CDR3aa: CASSLYRRGGRGRETQYF
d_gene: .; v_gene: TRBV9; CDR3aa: CASSLFWQNTEAFF
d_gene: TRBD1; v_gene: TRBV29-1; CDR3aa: CSAGQGNEKLFF
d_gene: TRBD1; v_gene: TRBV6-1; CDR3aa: CAGGYRGNSPLHF
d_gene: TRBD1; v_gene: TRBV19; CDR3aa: CASSTQGQPYNEQFF
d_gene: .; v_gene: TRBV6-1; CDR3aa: CASLQAPAETQYF
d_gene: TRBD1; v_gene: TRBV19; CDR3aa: CASRTSDRARHNEQFF
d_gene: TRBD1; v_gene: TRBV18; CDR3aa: CASSRDRGPGYQPQHF
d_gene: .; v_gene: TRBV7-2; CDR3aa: CASSPGGVTTGELFF
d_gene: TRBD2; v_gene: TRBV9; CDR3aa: CASSVHDALTSGAGYEQYF
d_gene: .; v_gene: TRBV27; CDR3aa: CASSFGREGSPLHF
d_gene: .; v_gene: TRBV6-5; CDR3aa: CASSLPGGAEAFF
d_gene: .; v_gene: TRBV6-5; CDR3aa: CASSGYSYEQYF
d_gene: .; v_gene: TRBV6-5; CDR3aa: CASSSSRGTEAFF
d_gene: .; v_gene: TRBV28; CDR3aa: CARHWSGGGYTF
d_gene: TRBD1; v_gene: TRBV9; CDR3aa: CASSVGPGGVNTEAFF
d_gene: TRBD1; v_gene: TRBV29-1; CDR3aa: CSVIWTGTFREQYF
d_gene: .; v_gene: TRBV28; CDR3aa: CASSLSGFEQYF
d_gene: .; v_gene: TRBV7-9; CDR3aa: CASSPPGTEAFF
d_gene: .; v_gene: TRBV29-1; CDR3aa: CSVGGGYEQYF
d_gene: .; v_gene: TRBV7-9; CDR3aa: CASTVSYEQYF
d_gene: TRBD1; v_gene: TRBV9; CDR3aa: CASSRSTGRGTGANVLTF
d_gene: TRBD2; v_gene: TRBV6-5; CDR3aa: CASSLGTSLETQYF
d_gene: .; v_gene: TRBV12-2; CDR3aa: CASRRGGANYGYTF
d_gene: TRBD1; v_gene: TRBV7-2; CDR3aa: CASSLTGGFQPQHF
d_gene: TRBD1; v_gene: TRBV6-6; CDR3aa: CASSPDRGTEAFF
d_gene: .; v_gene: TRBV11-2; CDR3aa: CASIVWPPRGGYTF
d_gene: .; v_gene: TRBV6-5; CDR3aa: CASRVRETQYF
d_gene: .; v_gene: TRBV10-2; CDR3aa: CASSAEGRQPQHF
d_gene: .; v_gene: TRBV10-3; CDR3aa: CAIIRRESVKYNEQFF
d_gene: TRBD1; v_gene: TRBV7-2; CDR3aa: CASSPMTGVAYEQYF
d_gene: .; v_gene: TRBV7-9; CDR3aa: CASSLLSPMNTEAFF
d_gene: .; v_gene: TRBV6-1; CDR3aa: CASSINTQYF
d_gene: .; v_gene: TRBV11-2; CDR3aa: CASSLAARAYSGANVLTF